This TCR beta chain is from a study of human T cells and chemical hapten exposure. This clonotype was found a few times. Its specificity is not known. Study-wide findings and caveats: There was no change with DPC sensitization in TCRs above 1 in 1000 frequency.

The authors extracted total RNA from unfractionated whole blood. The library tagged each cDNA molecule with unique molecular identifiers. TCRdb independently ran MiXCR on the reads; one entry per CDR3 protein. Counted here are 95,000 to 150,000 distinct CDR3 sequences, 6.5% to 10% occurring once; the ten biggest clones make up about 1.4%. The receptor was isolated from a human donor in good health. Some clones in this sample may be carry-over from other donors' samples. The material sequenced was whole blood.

The CDR3 region is CASRTPEGQLFF. CDR3 in DNA: TGTGCCAGCAGAACTCCTGAGGGGCAACTGTTTTTT. The chain carries TRBV6-1 and TRBJ1-4; D is perhaps TRBD1 (5 bases). Germline CDR1 MNHNS, CDR2 SASEGT. The CDR3 is made up of 12 amino acids. The V end lost 6 bases, the J end lost 12 bases, and 14 bases lay between the germline ends.